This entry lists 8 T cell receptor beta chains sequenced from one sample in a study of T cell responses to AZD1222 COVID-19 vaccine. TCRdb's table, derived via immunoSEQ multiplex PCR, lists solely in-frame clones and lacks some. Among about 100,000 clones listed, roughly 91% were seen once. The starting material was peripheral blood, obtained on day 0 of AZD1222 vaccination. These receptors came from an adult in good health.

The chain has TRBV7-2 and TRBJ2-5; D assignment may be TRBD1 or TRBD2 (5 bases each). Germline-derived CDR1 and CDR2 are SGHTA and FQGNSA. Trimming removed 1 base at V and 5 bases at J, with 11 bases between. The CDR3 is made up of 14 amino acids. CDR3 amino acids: CASSLGRGRETQYF. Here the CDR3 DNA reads TGTGCCAGCAGCTTAGGAAGGGGACGGGAGACCCAGTACTTC.

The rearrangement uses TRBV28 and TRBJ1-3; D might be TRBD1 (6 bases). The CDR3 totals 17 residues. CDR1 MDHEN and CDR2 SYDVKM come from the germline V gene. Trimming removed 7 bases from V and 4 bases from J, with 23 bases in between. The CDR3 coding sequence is TGTGCCAGCATCCCGGGGGGCCAGGGGTGGGCAGGAAACACCATATATTTT. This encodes CASIPGGQGWAGNTIYF. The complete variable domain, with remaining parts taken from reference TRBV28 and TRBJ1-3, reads DVKVTQSSRYLVKRTGEKVFLECVQDMDHENMFWYRQDPGLGLRLIYFSYDVKMKEKGDIPEGYSVSREKKERFSLILESASTNQTSMYLCASIPGGQGWAGNTIYFGEGSWLTVV.

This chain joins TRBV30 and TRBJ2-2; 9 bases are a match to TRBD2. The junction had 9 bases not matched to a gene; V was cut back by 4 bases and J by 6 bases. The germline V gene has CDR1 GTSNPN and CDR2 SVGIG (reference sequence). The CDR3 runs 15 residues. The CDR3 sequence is CAWMLTGLASGELFF. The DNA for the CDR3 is TGTGCCTGGATGCTTACGGGACTAGCTTCCGGGGAGCTGTTTTTT.

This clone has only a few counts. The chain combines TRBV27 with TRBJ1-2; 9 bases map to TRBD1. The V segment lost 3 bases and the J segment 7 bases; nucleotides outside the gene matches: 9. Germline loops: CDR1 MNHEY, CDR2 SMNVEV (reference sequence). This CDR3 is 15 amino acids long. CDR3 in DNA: TGTGCCAGCAGTTTGATAGGGACAGGGAAGGCTGGCTACACCTTC. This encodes CASSLIGTGKAGYTF.

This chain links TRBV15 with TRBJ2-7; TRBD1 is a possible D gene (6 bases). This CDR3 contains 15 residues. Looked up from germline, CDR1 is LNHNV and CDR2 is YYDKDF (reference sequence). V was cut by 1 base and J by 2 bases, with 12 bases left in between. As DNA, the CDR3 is TGTGCCACCAGCAGAGGTACCAGGGGAACCTACGAGCAGTACTTC. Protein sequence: CATSRGTRGTYEQYF. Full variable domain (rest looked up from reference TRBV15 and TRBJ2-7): DAMVIQNPRYQVTQFGKPVTLSCSQTLNHNVMYWYQQKSSQAPKLLFHYYDKDFNNEADTPDNFQSRRPNTSFCFLDIRSPGLGDTAMYLCATSRGTRGTYEQYFGPGTRLTVT.

The CDR3 DNA reads as TGCAGCGTTGGGACAGGGGAACCCTACGAGCAGTACTTC. Its protein is CSVGTGEPYEQYF. V and J are TRBV29-1 and TRBJ2-7, with TRBD1 identical over 9 bases. The length of the CDR3 is 13 residues. After removal of 4 bases from V and 2 bases from J, the junction contained 3 bases not matched to a gene. Germline V gene data show CDR1 as SQVTM and CDR2 as ANQGSEA.

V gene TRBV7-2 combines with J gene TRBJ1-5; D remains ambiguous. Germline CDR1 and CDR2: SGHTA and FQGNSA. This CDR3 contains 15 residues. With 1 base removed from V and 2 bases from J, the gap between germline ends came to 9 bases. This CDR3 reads CASSLEGSGNQPQHF. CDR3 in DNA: TGTGCCAGCAGCTTAGAAGGTTCCGGCAATCAGCCCCAGCATTTT. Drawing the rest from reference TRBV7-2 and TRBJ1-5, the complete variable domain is GAGVSQSPSNKVTEKGKDVELRCDPISGHTALYWYRQSLGQGLEFLIYFQGNSAPDKSGLPSDRFSAERTGGSVSTLTIQRTQQEDSAVYLCASSLEGSGNQPQHFGDGTRLSIL.

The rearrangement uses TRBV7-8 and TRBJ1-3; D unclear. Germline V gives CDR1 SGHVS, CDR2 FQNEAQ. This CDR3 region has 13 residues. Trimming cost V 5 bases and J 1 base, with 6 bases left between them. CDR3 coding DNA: TGTGCCAGCAGCCGGGAGTCTGGAAACACCATATATTTT. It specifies CASSRESGNTIYF.